The 21 T cell receptor beta chains presented below share a single source sample, sequenced in a study of PD-1 blockade in classical Hodgkin lymphoma. Each and every patient relapsed after autologous stem cell transplantation, and patients got differing brentuximab vedotin exposure. Sequenced by immunoSEQ multiplex PCR; TCRdb stores in-frame clones only, minus some. The table includes 20,000 to 25,000 clones, 77% detected once. The sample consisted of peripheral blood mononuclear cells (PBMCs), taken before the second cycle of nivolumab. All receptors derive from a human donor with classical Hodgkin lymphoma.

This sequence joins TRBV11-2 and TRBJ1-4; D is unclear. Per germline, CDR1 SGHAT and CDR2 FQNNGV. The CDR3 has 15 residues. Trimming pared 1 base from V and 7 bases from J, leaving 13 bases between. CDR3: CASSLVWGFGEKLFF. The CDR3 region has the DNA TGTGCCAGCAGCTTAGTCTGGGGTTTTGGTGAAAAACTGTTTTTT.

The rearrangement links TRBV6-1 to TRBJ1-3; D gene unclear. Trimming removed 8 bases from V and 0 bases from J, with 14 bases in between. Germline CDR1 and CDR2: MNHNS and SASEGT. The CDR3 contains 15 residues. This CDR3 reads CASSRTEPSGNTIYF. CDR3 sequence (DNA): TGTGCCAGCTCCCGCACGGAACCCTCTGGAAACACCATATATTTT.

The chain is built from TRBV9 and TRBJ2-1; 8 nucleotides line up with TRBD2. CDR3 length: 16 residues. Trimming cost V 0 bases and J 7 bases; bases outside gene matches: 9. Germline V CDR1 and CDR2: SGDLS, YYNGEE. CDR3 sequence reads: CASSVVPSGSGNEQFF. The CDR3 DNA sequence: TGTGCCAGCAGCGTAGTACCGAGCGGGAGCGGAAATGAGCAGTTCTTC.

This clone is judged medium-sized (0.01 to 0.1%). Different DNA sequences within this sample yield the same CDR3. The CDR3 sequence: CASSLELGGNYGYTF. CDR3 coding DNA: TGCGCCAGCAGCTTGGAACTCGGGGGCAACTATGGCTACACCTTC. This chain links TRBV5-1 with TRBJ1-2, with a possible D match to TRBD1 (6 bases). There are 15 residues in the CDR3. V was trimmed by 0 bases and J by 2 bases, leaving 11 bases between them. Germline CDR1 and CDR2: SGHRS and YFSETQ.

This chain uses TRBV20-1 with TRBJ1-2; D gene uncertain. Trimming took 2 bases from V and 9 from J, leaving 10 bases between them. The germline CDR1 and CDR2 sequences are DFQATT and SNEGSKA (reference sequence). CDR3 length equals 11 residues. The CDR3 sequence: CSARRDESYTF. In DNA, the CDR3 is TGCAGTGCTAGAAGGGATGAGAGCTACACCTTC.

This chain uses TRBV7-9 with TRBJ2-5; D might be TRBD2 (5 bases). This CDR3 has 16 residues. V gave up 2 bases and J gave up 4 bases, with 17 bases separating them. Germline V lookup: CDR1 SEHNR, CDR2 FQNEAQ (reference sequence). CDR3 in amino acids: CASSLREGLNPETQYF. The CDR3 DNA follows: TGTGCCAGCAGCTTACGAGAGGGTTTGAACCCAGAGACCCAGTACTTC.

The rearrangement uses TRBV10-3 and TRBJ2-3; 14 bases agree with TRBD2. J lost 1 base, V lost 6 bases, and 0 bases had no gene match. This CDR3 has 15 residues. Germline V CDR1 and CDR2: ENHRY, SYGVKD. CDR3 sequence (DNA): TGTGCCATCAGGACTAGCGGGGGGGGCACAGATACGCAGTATTTT. It yields the protein CAIRTSGGGTDTQYF.

The rearrangement links TRBV14 to TRBJ2-6; D perhaps matches TRBD1 (6 bases). This CDR3 has 16 residues. Germline V CDR1 and CDR2: SGHDN, FVKESK. The V and J ends lost 4 bases and 4 bases respectively, with 14 bases between them. The CDR3 loop reads CASSPAQGLGANVLTF. As DNA, the CDR3 is TGTGCCAGCAGCCCAGCGCAGGGGCTAGGGGCCAACGTCCTGACTTTC. Full variable domain (rest looked up from reference TRBV14 and TRBJ2-6): EAGVTQFPSHSVIEKGQTVTLRCDPISGHDNLYWYRRVMGKEIKFLLHFVKESKQDESGMPNNRFLAERTGGTYSTLKVQPAELEDSGVYFCASSPAQGLGANVLTFGAGSRLTVL.

The chain couples TRBV7-6 to TRBJ1-1; the D gene is possibly TRBD1 (6 bases). CDR3 length: 13 amino acids. The germline V and J ends were trimmed by 5 bases and 4 bases, with 11 bases remaining between them. Germline CDR1 SGHVS, CDR2 FNYEAQ. CDR3 sequence: CASSTPGVTEAFF. CDR3 nucleotides: TGTGCCAGCAGCACCCCAGGGGTCACTGAAGCTTTCTTT.

The table lists this clone with a count of one. The chain carries TRBV11-3 and TRBJ2-3; TRBD1 or TRBD2 may be the D gene (5 bases each). Trimming removed 7 bases at V and 13 bases at J, with 15 bases between. In germline, CDR1 is SGHNT, CDR2 YENEEA. The CDR3 totals 11 residues. The CDR3 region is CASKSSGREYF. The CDR3, as DNA: TGTGCCAGCAAGTCCTCGGGGCGGGAGTATTTT. Combining the CDR3 with reference TRBV11-3 and TRBJ2-3 gives the whole variable domain EAGVVQSPRYKIIEKKQPVAFWCNPISGHNTLYWYLQNLGQGPELLIRYENEEAVDDSQLPKDRFSAERLKGVDSTLKIQPAELGDSAVYLCASKSSGREYFGPGTRLTVL.

This sequence joins TRBV4-3 and TRBJ2-7; the match to TRBD1 covers 7 bases. Germline assignment: CDR1 LGHNA and CDR2 YSLEER. After removal of 4 bases from V and 1 base from J, the junction contained 10 bases not matched to a gene. This CDR3 contains 16 residues. The CDR3: CASSPSTGERSYEQYF. The CDR3 nucleotides read TGCGCCAGCAGCCCTTCAACAGGGGAGCGTTCCTACGAGCAGTACTTC.

The chain employs TRBV7-9 and TRBJ2-5; TRBD2 matches 14 bases. Germline values: CDR1 SEHNR, CDR2 FQNEAQ (reference sequence). J was trimmed by 5 bases and V by 2 bases; bases with no gene match: 7. CDR3 length equals 17 residues. CDR3 coding DNA: TGTGCCAGCAGCTTAAGGACTAGCGGGAGGACTAAGGAGACCCAGTACTTC. It is translated as CASSLRTSGRTKETQYF.

The gene calls are TRBV25-1 and TRBJ1-1; D unclear. CDR3 length equals 13 residues. Germline V lookup: CDR1 MGHDK, CDR2 SYGVNS. The V end was cut by 3 bases, the J end by 5 bases, with 10 bases between. CDR3 sequence reads: CASSDWVETEAFF. CDR3 nucleotides: TGTGCCAGCAGTGATTGGGTGGAAACTGAAGCTTTCTTT. The full variable domain, its missing parts supplied by reference TRBV25-1 and TRBJ1-1, is EADIYQTPRYLVIGTGKKITLECSQTMGHDKMYWYQQDPGMELHLIHYSYGVNSTEKGDLSSESTVSRIRTEHFPLTLESARPSHTSQYLCASSDWVETEAFFGQGTRLTVV.

The chain joins TRBV29-1 to TRBJ2-5, with D perhaps TRBD2 (6 bases). V lost 1 base, J lost 5 bases, and 11 bases lay in between. CDR1 SQVTM and CDR2 ANQGSEA come from the germline V gene. CDR3 size: 13 residues. DNA of the CDR3: TGCAGCGTTGAAGGACTAGGTGACGAGACCCAGTACTTC. Translation: CSVEGLGDETQYF.

The rearrangement uses TRBV5-1 and TRBJ1-1; a possible D gene is TRBD1 (5 bases). The ends were cut back, 1 base at V and 0 bases at J, with 28 bases in the middle. The CDR3 is 21 amino acids. Germline V gene sequence: CDR1 SGHRS, CDR2 YFSETQ. Here the CDR3 DNA reads TGCGCCAGCAGCTTGTATGGGCTGCCCCCGACGGTAGGGGCGATGAACACTGAAGCTTTCTTT. It translates to CASSLYGLPPTVGAMNTEAFF.

The chain couples TRBV9 to TRBJ2-1; TRBD2 aligns across 14 bases. Germline assignment: CDR1 SGDLS and CDR2 YYNGEE. The CDR3 has 20 amino acids. With V trimmed by 4 bases and J by 0 bases, 12 bases remained unmatched. CDR3 region: CASSLRLAGGPTFSYNEQFF. CDR3 in DNA: TGTGCCAGCAGCCTTCGACTAGCGGGAGGGCCTACTTTCTCCTACAATGAGCAGTTCTTC.

The genes are TRBV4-1 and TRBJ2-1; 8 nucleotides agree with TRBD2. Trimming cost V 1 base and J 1 base; bases outside gene matches: 3. The germline gives CDR1 MGHRA, CDR2 YSYEKL. This CDR3 has 16 residues. CDR3 region: CASSQAASGSYNEQFF. CDR3 DNA: TGCGCCAGCAGCCAAGCGGCTAGCGGGTCCTACAATGAGCAGTTCTTC.

The chain combines TRBV7-3 with TRBJ2-1; 13 bases agree with TRBD2. Germline CDR1 SGHTA, CDR2 FQGTGA. The V and J ends lost 5 bases and 3 bases, in that order; junction bases with no gene match: 7. The CDR3 length is 17 residues. In DNA form, the CDR3 reads TGTGCCAGCAGCCGACGGACTAGCGGGAGAAGCTACAATGAGCAGTTCTTC. As protein: CASSRRTSGRSYNEQFF.

The V and J genes are TRBV7-2 and TRBJ2-7; D unclear. Germline V lookup: CDR1 SGHTA, CDR2 FQGNSA. This CDR3 comprises 13 residues. V was clipped by 1 base and J by 5 bases, with 9 bases between them. CDR3 protein: CASSLVVGNEQYF. For the CDR3, the DNA is TGTGCCAGCAGCTTAGTTGTAGGGAACGAGCAGTACTTC.

This sequence joins TRBV30 and TRBJ1-2; TRBD1 might be the D (5 bases). From germline, CDR1 is GTSNPN and CDR2 SVGIG (reference sequence). Trimming took off 8 bases at V and 8 bases at J, with 18 bases between the two ends. The CDR3 runs 12 residues. For the CDR3, the DNA is TGTGCCGGCCAGCGGGGGGTAACCGGCTACACCTTC. This sequence encodes CAGQRGVTGYTF.

This clone showed up just a few times. The rearrangement links TRBV6-5 to TRBJ2-7; 8 positions match TRBD2. This CDR3 has 15 residues. The V segment lost 8 bases and the J segment 1 base; nucleotides outside the gene matches: 10. CDR1 and CDR2 from the germline V gene are MNHEY and SVGAGI. The CDR3 nucleotides read TGTGCCAGCGGTTCCCCGGGACTAGAGTCCTACGAGCAGTACTTC. It codes for CASGSPGLESYEQYF.